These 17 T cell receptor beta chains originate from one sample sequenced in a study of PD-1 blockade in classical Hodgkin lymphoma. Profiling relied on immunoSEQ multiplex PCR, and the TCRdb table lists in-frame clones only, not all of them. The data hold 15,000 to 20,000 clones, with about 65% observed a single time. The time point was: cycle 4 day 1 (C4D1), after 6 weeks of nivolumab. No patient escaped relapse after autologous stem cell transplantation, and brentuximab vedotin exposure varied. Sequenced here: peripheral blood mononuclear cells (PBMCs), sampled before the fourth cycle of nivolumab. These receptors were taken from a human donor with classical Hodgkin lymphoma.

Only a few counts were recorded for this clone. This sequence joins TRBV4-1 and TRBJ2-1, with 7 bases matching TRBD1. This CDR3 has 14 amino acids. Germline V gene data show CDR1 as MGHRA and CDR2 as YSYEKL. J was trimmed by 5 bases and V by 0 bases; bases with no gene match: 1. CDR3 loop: CASSQEQGHNEQFF. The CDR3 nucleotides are TGCGCCAGCAGCCAAGAACAGGGGCACAATGAGCAGTTCTTC.

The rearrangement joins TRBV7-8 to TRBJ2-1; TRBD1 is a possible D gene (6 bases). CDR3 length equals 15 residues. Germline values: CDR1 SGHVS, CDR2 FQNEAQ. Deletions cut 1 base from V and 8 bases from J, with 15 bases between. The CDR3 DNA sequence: TGTGCCAGCAGCTTAGGGGGGCGGCGGTTGGATGAGCAGTTCTTC. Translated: CASSLGGRRLDEQFF. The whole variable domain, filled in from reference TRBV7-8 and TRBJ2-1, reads GAGVSQSPRYKVAKRGQDVALRCDPISGHVSLFWYQQALGQGPEFLTYFQNEAQLDKSGLPSDRFFAERPEGSVSTLKIQRTQQEDSAVYLCASSLGGRRLDEQFFGPGTRLTVL.

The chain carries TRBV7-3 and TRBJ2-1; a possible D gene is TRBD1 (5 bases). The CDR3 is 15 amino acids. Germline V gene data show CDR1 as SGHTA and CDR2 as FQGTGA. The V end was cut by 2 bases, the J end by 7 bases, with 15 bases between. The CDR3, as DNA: TGTGCCAGCAGCTTAGGACCTCAGGGTGGAAATGAGCAGTTCTTC. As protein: CASSLGPQGGNEQFF.

CDR3 in amino acids: CASSLLSKDPEQYF. CDR3 coding DNA: TGCGCCAGCAGCTTGTTATCGAAGGATCCCGAGCAGTACTTC. V is TRBV5-1 and J is TRBJ2-7; D unclear. The V gene's germline CDR1 is SGHRS and CDR2 YFSETQ. The CDR3 covers 14 residues. V gave up 1 base and J gave up 6 bases, with 14 bases separating them.

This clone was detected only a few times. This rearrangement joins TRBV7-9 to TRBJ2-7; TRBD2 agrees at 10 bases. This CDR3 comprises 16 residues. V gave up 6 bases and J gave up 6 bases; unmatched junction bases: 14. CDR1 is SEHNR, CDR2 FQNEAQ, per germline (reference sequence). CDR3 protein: CASSPPSGSLGGEQYF. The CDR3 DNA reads TGTGCCAGCAGTCCCCCTAGCGGGAGCCTCGGGGGCGAGCAGTACTTC.

As DNA, the CDR3 is TGTGCCAGCAGAACGACAGGGTTGTGGGGCTACACCTTC. This encodes CASRTTGLWGYTF. The rearrangement joins TRBV28 to TRBJ1-2, with 7 bases matching TRBD1. Trimming removed 6 bases from V and 8 bases from J; junction bases left unmatched: 9. The CDR3 has 13 residues. Germline V gives CDR1 MDHEN, CDR2 SYDVKM.

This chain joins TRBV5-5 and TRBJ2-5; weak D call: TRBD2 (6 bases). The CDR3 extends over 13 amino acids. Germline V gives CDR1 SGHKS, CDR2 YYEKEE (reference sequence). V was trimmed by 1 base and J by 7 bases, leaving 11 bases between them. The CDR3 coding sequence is TGTGCCAGCAGCTTGTCGCAGGAGGGGACCCAGTACTTC. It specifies CASSLSQEGTQYF.

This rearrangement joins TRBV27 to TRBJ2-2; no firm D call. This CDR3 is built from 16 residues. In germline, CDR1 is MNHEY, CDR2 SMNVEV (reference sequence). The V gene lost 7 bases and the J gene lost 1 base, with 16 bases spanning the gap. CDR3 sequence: CASKIAIRENTGELFF. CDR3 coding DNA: TGTGCCAGCAAGATCGCGATCCGAGAGAACACCGGGGAGCTGTTTTTT.

As DNA, the CDR3 is TGTGCCAGCACGGGGAGTTCACCCCTCCACTTT. This encodes CASTGSSPLHF. The J gene is TRBJ1-6, the V gene TRBV2; D ambiguous. The length of the CDR3 is 11 residues. Per the germline V gene, CDR1 is SNHLY and CDR2 is FYNNEI. The ends were cut back, 7 bases at V and 9 bases at J, with 7 bases in the middle.

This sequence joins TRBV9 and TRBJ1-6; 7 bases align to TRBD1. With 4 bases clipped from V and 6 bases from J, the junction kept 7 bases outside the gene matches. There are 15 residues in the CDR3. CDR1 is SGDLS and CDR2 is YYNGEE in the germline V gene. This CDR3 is CASSLGTVLNSPLHF. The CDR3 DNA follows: TGTGCCAGCAGCCTCGGGACAGTTCTTAATTCACCCCTCCACTTT.

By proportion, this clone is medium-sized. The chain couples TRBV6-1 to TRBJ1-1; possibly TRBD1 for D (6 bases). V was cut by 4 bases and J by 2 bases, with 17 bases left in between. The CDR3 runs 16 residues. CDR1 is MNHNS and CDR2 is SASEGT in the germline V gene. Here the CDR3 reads CASSGFDRKGNTEAFF. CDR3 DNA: TGTGCCAGCAGTGGATTCGACAGGAAGGGAAACACTGAAGCTTTCTTT.

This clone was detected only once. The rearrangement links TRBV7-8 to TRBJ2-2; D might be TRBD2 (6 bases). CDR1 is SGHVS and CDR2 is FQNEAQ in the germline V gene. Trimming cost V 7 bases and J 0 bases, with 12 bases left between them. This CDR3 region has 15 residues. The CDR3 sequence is CASNRDSSNTGELFF. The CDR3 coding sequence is TGTGCCAGCAACCGGGACTCGTCGAACACCGGGGAGCTGTTTTTT.

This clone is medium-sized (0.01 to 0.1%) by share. CDR3 region: CASSLSRRTRGSTDTQYF. The CDR3 bases are TGTGCCAGCAGTTTATCACGCCGGACTAGGGGAAGCACAGATACGCAGTATTTT. V usage is TRBV27 and J usage is TRBJ2-3; TRBD2 matches at 7 bases. The CDR3 loop spans 18 amino acids. The germline gives CDR1 MNHEY, CDR2 SMNVEV (reference sequence). Trimming removed 0 bases from V and 0 bases from J; junction bases left unmatched: 9.

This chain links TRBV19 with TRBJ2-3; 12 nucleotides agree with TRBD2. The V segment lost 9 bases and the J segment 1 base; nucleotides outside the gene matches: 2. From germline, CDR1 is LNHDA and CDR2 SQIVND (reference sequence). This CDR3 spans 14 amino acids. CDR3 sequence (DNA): TGTGCCAGCGGACTAGCGGGGCGCACAGATACGCAGTATTTT. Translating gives CASGLAGRTDTQYF.

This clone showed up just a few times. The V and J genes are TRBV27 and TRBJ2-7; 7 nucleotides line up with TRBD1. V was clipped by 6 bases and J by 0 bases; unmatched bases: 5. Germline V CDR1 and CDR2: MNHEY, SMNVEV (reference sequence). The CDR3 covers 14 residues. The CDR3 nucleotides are TGTGCCAGCAGCACACAGGGGTTCTCCTACGAGCAGTACTTC. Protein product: CASSTQGFSYEQYF.

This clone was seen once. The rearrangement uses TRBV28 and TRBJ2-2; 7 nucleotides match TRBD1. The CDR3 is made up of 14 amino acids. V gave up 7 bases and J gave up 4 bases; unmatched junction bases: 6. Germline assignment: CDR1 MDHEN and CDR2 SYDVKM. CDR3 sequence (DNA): TGTGCCAGCACTCCGACAGGGCTCACCGGGGAGCTGTTTTTT. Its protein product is CASTPTGLTGELFF.

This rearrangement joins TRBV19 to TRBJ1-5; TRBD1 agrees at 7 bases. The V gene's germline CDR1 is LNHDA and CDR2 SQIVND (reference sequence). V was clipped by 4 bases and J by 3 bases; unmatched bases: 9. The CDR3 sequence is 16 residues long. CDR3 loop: CASSTQRTGFNQPQHF. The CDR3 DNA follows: TGTGCCAGTAGTACGCAACGGACAGGTTTCAATCAGCCCCAGCATTTT.